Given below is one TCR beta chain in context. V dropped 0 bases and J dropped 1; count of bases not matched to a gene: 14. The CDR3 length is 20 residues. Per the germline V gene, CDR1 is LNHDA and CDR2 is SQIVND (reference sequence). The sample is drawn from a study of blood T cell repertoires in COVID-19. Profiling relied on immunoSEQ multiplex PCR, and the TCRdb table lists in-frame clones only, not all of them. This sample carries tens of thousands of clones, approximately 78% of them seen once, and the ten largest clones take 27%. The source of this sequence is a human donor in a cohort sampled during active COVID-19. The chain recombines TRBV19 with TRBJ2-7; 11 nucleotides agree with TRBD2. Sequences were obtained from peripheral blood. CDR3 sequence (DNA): TGTGCCAGTAGTATAGATCTGACGGGCCCGACTAGCGGGGTGTCCTACGAGCAGTACTTC. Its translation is CASSIDLTGPTSGVSYEQYF.